The clone carrying this T cell receptor beta chain showed up just once. The data belong to a study of blood T cell repertoires in COVID-19. Study-level background: The United States, Italy and Spain supplied acute and convalescent COVID-19 samples. Sources were T cells, B-cell-depleted T cells, or PBMCs; the material itself was cDNA or gDNA.

The germline gives CDR1 LNHNV, CDR2 YYDKDF (reference sequence). The ends lost 3 bases at V and 2 bases at J; junction bases unmatched: 5. CDR3 size: 15 residues. Authors' processing steps: Amplification with reference gene primers provided the estimates of nucleated cell counts. The protocol was immunoSEQ multiplex PCR, while the TCRdb copy is restricted to in-frame clones and leaves out a portion. D and trimming come from the DNA, and the V and J calls and clone size come from that table. The sample holds approximately 260,000 clones, around 80% seen once. Input material: peripheral blood. This rearrangement joins TRBV15 to TRBJ2-7; TRBD1 agrees at 9 bases. The clonotype originates from a woman aged 40-49 years with active or convalescent COVID-19. This CDR3 reads CATSRDRGKTYEQYV. The CDR3 DNA reads as TGTGCCACCAGCAGGGACAGGGGAAAGACCTACGAGCAGTACGTC.